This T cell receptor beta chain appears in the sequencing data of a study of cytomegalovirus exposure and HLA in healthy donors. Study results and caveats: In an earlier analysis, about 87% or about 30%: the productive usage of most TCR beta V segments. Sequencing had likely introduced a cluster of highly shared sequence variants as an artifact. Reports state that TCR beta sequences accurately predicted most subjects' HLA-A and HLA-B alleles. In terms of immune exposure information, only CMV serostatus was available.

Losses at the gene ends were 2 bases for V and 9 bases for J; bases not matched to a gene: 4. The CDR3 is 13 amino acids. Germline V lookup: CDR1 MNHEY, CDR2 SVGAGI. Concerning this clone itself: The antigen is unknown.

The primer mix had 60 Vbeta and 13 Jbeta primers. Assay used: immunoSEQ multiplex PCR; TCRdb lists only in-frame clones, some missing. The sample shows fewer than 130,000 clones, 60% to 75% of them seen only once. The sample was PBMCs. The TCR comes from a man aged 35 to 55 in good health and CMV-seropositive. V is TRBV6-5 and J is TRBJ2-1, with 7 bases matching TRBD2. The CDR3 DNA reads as TGTGCCAGCAGTTACGACTGGGGGGGTGAGCAGTTCTTC. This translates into CASSYDWGGEQFF.